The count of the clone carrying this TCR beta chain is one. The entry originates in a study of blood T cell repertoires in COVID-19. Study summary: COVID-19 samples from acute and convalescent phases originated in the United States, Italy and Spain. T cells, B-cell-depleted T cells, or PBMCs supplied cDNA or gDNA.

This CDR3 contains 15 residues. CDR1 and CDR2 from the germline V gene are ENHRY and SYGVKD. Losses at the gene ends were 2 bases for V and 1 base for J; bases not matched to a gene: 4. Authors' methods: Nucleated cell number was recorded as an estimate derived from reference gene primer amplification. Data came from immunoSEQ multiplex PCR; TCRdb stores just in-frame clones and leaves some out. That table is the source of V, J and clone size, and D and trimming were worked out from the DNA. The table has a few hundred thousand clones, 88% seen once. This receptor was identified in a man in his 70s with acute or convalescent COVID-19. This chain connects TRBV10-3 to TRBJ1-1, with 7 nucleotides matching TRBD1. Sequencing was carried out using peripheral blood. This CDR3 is CAISETGDRNTEAFF. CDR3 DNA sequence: TGTGCCATCAGTGAGACCGGGGACAGGAACACTGAAGCTTTCTTT.